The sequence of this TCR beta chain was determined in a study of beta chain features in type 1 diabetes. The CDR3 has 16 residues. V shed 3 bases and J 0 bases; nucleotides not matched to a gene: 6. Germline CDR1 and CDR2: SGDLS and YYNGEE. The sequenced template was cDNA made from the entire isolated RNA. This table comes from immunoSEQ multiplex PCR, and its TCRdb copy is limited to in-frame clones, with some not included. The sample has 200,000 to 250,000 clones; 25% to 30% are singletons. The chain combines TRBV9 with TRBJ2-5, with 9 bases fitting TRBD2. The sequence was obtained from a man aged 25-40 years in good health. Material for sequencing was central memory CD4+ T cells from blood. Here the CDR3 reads CASSASGLANQETQYF. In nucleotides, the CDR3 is TGTGCCAGCAGCGCCTCGGGACTAGCAAACCAAGAGACCCAGTACTTC.